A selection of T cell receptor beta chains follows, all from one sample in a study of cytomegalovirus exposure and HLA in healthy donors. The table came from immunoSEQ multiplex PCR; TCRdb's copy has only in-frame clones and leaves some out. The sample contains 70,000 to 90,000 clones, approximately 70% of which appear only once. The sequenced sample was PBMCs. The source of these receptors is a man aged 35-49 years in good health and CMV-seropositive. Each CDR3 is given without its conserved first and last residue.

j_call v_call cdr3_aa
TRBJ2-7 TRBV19 ASSSAGIDEQY
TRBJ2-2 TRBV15 ATSSDRDVGELF
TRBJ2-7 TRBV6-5 ASSYSSSGLYEQY
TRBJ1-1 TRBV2 ASSVDRGNAEAF
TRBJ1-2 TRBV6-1 ASGGVYEGQSRGT
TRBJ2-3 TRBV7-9 ASSLTGISTDTQY
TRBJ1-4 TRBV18 ASSKQGATNEKLF
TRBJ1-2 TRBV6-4 ASSAQPGTGGYGYT
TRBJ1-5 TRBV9 ASSAGQSSNQPQH
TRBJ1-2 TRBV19 ASSDTSYGYT
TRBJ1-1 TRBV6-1 ASSEAWRAF
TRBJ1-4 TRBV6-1 ASSSQQGGGEKLF
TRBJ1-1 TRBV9 ASSVRGGTEAF
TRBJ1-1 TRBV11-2 ASSPDRREAF
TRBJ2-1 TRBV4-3 ASSQDPGQAGTEQF
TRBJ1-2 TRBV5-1 ASSFLSTGDNYGYT
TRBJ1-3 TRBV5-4 ASSPPGDGNTIY
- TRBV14 ASSQANYEQY
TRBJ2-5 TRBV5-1 ASSLAGRQETQY
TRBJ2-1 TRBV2 ASSERLARTNEQF
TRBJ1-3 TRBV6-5 ASRQQGFAGNTIY
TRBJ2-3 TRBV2 ASVKPREITDTQY
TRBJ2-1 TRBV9 ASSSIDSASYNEQF
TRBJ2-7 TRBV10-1 ASSRGTAEQY
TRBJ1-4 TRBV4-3 ASSQDLQGASIDEKLF
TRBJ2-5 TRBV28 ASSTYRSRSETQY
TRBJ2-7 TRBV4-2 ASSQRLAGGYEQY
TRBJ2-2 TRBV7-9 ASSSFRGRDTGELF
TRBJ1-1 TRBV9 ASSSRGDGYTEAF
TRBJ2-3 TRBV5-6 ASSLADRADTQY
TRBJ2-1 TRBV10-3 AISESNGGAYNEQF
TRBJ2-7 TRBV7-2 ASSLGDSTTRQY
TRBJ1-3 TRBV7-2 ASSLPAGNTIY
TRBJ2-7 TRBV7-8 ASSLEAGVAEQY
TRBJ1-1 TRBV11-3 ASSFGTSVNTEAF
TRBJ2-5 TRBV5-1 ASSLVRTAQETQY
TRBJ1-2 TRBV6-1 ASSDLRGYT
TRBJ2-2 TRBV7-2 ASSLRSSGGAGELF
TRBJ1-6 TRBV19 ASSRTGDNSPLH
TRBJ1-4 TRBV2 ASRLAGTNEKLF
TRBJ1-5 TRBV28 ASSSPRRTENQPQH
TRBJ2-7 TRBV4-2 ASSQATGDEQY
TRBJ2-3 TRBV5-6 ASSLELAGGGTDTQY
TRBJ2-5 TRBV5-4 ASSLGGAGGQETQY
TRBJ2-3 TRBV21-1 ASSKAKGRRRTDTQY
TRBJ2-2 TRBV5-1 ASSWGGSGELF
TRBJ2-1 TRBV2 ASSGSGGGVEQF
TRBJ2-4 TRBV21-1 ASSKRGFLAKNIQY
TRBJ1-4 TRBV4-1 ASTREGTDYEKLF
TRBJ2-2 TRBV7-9 ASSEDRTTYANTGELF
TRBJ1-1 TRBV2 ASRGTDTEAF
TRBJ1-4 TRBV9 ASSKGQGGEKLF
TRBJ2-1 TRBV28 ASSLNEQF
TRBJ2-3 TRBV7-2 ASSLSVTDTQY
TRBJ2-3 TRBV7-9 ASSLKRGGTDTQY
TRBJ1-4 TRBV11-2 ASSPIQGSNEKLF
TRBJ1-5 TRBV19 ASSPGDRGFNQPQH
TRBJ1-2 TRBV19 ASTGDGTNYGYT
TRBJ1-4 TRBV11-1 ASSTRQGDEKLF
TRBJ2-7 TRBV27 ASSPLGQGEGEQY